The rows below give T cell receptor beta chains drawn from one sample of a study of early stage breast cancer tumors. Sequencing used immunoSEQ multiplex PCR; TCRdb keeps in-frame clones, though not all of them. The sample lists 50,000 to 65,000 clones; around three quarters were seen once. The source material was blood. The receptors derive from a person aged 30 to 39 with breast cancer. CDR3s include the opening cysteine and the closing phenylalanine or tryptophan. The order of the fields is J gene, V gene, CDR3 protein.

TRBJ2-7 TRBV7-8 CASSLYQGPSYEQYF
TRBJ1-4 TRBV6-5 CASSYLAPGKLFF
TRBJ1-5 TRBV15 CATSVQLGNQPQHF
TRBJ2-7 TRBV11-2 CASSLEGSGAYEQYF
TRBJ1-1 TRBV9 CASSVAAQGGTEAFF
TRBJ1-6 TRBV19 CASSPSGGWDNSPLHF
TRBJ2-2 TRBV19 CASSSHGAVNPWRLNTGELFF
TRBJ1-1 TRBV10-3 CAISLGGSGNTEAFF
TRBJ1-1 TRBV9 CASSVVQGHTEAFF
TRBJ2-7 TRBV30 CAYHAGISYEQYF
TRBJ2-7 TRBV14 CASSQERGSSEQYF
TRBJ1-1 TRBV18 CASSPPDNPNTEAFF
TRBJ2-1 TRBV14 CASSHHLSSSYNEQFF
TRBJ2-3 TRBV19 CASSIMGGTDTQYF
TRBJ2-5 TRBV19 CASTGSTGGRETQYF
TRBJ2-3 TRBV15 CATSRDLYSGRAEDTQYF
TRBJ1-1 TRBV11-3 CASSAQDGTEAFF